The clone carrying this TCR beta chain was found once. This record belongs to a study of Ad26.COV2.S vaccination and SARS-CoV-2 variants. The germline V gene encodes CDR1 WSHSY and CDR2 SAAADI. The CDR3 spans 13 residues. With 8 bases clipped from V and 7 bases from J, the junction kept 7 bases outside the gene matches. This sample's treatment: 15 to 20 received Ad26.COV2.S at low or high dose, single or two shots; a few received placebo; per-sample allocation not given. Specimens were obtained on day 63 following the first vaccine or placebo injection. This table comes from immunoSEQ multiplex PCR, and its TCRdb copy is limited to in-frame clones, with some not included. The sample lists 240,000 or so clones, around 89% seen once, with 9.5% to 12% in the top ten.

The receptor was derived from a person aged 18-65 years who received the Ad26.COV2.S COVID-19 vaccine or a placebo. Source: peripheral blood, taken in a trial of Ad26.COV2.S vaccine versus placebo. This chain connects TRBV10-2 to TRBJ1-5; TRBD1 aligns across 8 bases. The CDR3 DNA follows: TGCGCCAGCGGGCCAGGGGGCCGGCAGCCCCAGCATTTT. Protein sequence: CASGPGGRQPQHF.